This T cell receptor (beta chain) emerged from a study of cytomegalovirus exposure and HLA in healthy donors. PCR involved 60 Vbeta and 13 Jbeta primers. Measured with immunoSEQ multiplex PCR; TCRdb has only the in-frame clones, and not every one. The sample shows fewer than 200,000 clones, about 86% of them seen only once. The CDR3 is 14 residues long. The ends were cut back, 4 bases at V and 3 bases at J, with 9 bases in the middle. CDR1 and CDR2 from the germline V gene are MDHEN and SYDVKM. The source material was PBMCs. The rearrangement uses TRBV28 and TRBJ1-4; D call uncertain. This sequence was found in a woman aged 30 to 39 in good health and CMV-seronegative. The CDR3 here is CASSSEYSNEKLFF. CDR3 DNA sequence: TGTGCCAGCAGTTCAGAATATTCTAATGAAAAACTGTTTTTT. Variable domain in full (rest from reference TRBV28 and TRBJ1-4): DVKVTQSSRYLVKRTGEKVFLECVQDMDHENMFWYRQDPGLGLRLIYFSYDVKMKEKGDIPEGYSVSREKKERFSLILESASTNQTSMYLCASSSEYSNEKLFFGSGTQLSVL.